A single sample is the source of the 20 T cell receptor beta chains below, sequenced in a study of blood T cells in healthy people across ages. Then a second PCR, running about 6 to 12 cycles, was carried out with a sample-barcoded 5' primer and a J-beta primer mix. TCRdb re-called the 5' RACE reads through MiXCR, storing one row per CDR3 protein. The sample has a few hundred thousand distinct CDR3 sequences, about 55% seen once. Sequences were obtained from blood. These receptors originate from a man aged 55 to 69 in good health.

Many counts were recorded for this clonotype. The chain combines TRBV29-1 with TRBJ1-2; TRBD1 is a possible D gene (5 bases). Germline assignment: CDR1 SQVTM and CDR2 ANQGSEA. The CDR3 loop spans 14 amino acids. Trimming stripped 3 bases from V and 1 base from J, with 12 bases between. CDR3 sequence reads: CSVEGTDFNYGYTF. DNA of the CDR3: TGCAGCGTTGAGGGGACGGACTTTAACTATGGCTACACCTTC.

The chain carries TRBV6-5 and TRBJ2-4; unclear D gene. Trimming took 0 bases from V and 0 from J, leaving 15 bases between them. The CDR3 is 18 amino acids. Germline values: CDR1 MNHEY, CDR2 SVGAGI. This chain's CDR3 is CASSYSIGQEIAKNIQYF. The CDR3 DNA sequence: TGTGCCAGCAGTTACTCGATAGGGCAGGAGATAGCCAAAAACATTCAGTACTTC.

In its sample, this clonotype was seen once. This chain connects TRBV28 to TRBJ2-4; possibly TRBD2 for D (5 bases). CDR1 is MDHEN, CDR2 SYDVKM, per germline. The CDR3 runs 16 residues. The ends were cut back, 2 bases at V and 0 bases at J, with 11 bases in the middle. CDR3 sequence: CASSLGSEGAKNIQYF. The CDR3 region has the DNA TGTGCCAGCAGTTTAGGCTCTGAGGGAGCCAAAAACATTCAGTACTTC.

This clonotype was observed a few times. The chain links TRBV20-1 to TRBJ1-1; D might be TRBD1 (5 bases). Deletions cut 5 bases from V and 1 base from J, with 8 bases between. CDR3 length equals 12 residues. In germline, CDR1 is DFQATT, CDR2 SNEGSKA (reference sequence). In DNA, the CDR3 is TGCAGTGCTCCGAGGGGGAACACTGAAGCTTTCTTT. It yields the protein CSAPRGNTEAFF.

CDR3 nucleotides: TGTGCCAGCAGTCGGGGCAGGGGGCTATCGGGGGCCAACGTCCTGACTTTC. Its protein is CASSRGRGLSGANVLTF. The chain combines TRBV6-1 with TRBJ2-6; 8 bases line up with TRBD1. Germline V gene sequence: CDR1 MNHNS, CDR2 SASEGT. There are 17 residues in the CDR3. J lost 4 bases, V lost 5 bases, and 10 bases had no gene match.

This chain links TRBV7-8 with TRBJ2-4; 9 bases are shared with TRBD1. The V and J ends lost 2 bases and 13 bases, in that order; junction bases with no gene match: 15. Germline assignment: CDR1 SGHVS and CDR2 FQNEAQ. CDR3 length: 16 amino acids. CDR3 amino acids: CASSLRSTGGLGEQYF. The CDR3 DNA reads as TGTGCCAGCAGCTTACGATCTACAGGGGGCCTAGGGGAGCAGTACTTC.

CDR3 sequence: CASSQDRFRGDGYTF. The CDR3 nucleotides are TGCGCCAGCAGCCAAGATAGGTTTCGAGGGGATGGCTACACCTTC. The V call is TRBV4-1, the J call TRBJ1-2; D might be TRBD1 (5 bases). The CDR3 has 15 residues. CDR1 is MGHRA, CDR2 YSYEKL, per germline. Trimming pared 0 bases from V and 6 bases from J, leaving 14 bases between.

The rearrangement uses TRBV6-2 or TRBV6-3 and TRBJ2-3, with 9 bases identical to TRBD2. CDR3 length: 15 residues. Germline CDR1 MNHEY, CDR2 SVGEGT. With V trimmed by 6 bases and J by 3 bases, 7 bases remained unmatched. The CDR3 bases are TGTGCCAGCAGAAGGGCGGGAGGGCCGACAGATACGCAGTATTTT. Translation gives CASRRAGGPTDTQYF.

This clonotype was seen a handful of times. This rearrangement joins TRBV7-2 to TRBJ2-7; 9 bases are a match to TRBD1. Germline assignment: CDR1 SGHTA and CDR2 FQGNSA. V was clipped by 3 bases and J by 3 bases; unmatched bases: 6. The CDR3 totals 15 residues. The CDR3 DNA reads TGTGCCAGCAGCTTTGGTAACAGGGGGCTCTACGAGCAGTACTTC. This codes for CASSFGNRGLYEQYF.

The chain couples TRBV20-1 to TRBJ2-3, with TRBD2 matching 8 bases. Germline CDR1 reads DFQATT; CDR2 reads SNEGSKA (reference sequence). The V segment lost 3 bases and the J segment 2 bases; nucleotides outside the gene matches: 7. The CDR3 has 15 residues. The CDR3: CSARPSGGSTDTQYF. The CDR3, as DNA: TGCAGTGCTAGGCCCAGCGGGGGATCCACAGATACGCAGTATTTT.

Points on this clonotype: One end of the junction fails to match germline, which may point to a read error. CDR3 region: CASASGTMISYERYF. CDR3 nucleotides: TGTGCCAGCGCCTCCGGGACTATGATCTCCTACGAGCGGTACTTC. The rearrangement links TRBV28 to TRBJ2-7; the match to TRBD2 covers 7 bases. This CDR3 comprises 15 residues. CDR1 is MDHEN and CDR2 is SYDVKM in the germline V gene.

The J gene is TRBJ2-1, the V gene TRBV7-3; D is perhaps TRBD1 (6 bases). CDR1 is SGHTA, CDR2 FQGTGA, per germline. The V end lost 5 bases, the J end lost 8 bases, and 19 bases lay between the germline ends. The CDR3 spans 15 residues. The CDR3 bases are TGTGCCAGCAGCCCCTACCGGGACAAGCGACATGAGCAGTTCTTC. Encoded protein: CASSPYRDKRHEQFF.

The table lists this clonotype with many counts. The chain employs TRBV4-1 and TRBJ2-5, with D perhaps being TRBD1 or TRBD2 (5 bases each). The V end lost 1 base, the J end lost 5 bases, and 8 bases lay between the germline ends. The CDR3 has 13 residues. From germline, CDR1 is MGHRA and CDR2 YSYEKL. The CDR3 DNA sequence: TGCGCCAGCAGCCAAGGCTGGGGGGAGACCCAGTACTTC. Its translation is CASSQGWGETQYF.

CDR3 in amino acids: CSAQRTGKGAETQYF. The DNA of the CDR3 is TGCAGTGCTCAACGGACAGGGAAAGGGGCAGAGACCCAGTACTTC. The genes are TRBV20-1 and TRBJ2-5; 8 nucleotides match TRBD1. Losses at the gene ends were 5 bases for V and 4 bases for J; bases not matched to a gene: 12. This CDR3 has 15 residues. Germline CDR1 is DFQATT and CDR2 is SNEGSKA (reference sequence).

As concerns this clonotype: A clone one base away is much larger, so this may be a read error. CDR3 DNA: TGTGCCAGCAGCAGGACCCCTTCCTACAATGAGCCGTTCTTC. Translation gives CASSRTPSYNEPFF. This chain uses TRBV28 with TRBJ2-1; D gene unclear. The V gene's germline CDR1 is MDHEN and CDR2 SYDVKM. This CDR3 is 14 amino acids long.

The chain combines TRBV28 with TRBJ2-7; 8 positions agree with TRBD1. The CDR3 spans 18 residues. Germline V gene sequence: CDR1 MDHEN, CDR2 SYDVKM. The trim removed 5 bases at V and 5 bases at J, leaving 20 bases unmatched. The CDR3 sequence: CASSPLTSLTGEANEQYF. The CDR3 DNA sequence: TGTGCCAGCAGTCCTTTAACAAGCCTGACAGGGGAGGCGAACGAGCAGTACTTC.

This chain uses TRBV20-1 with TRBJ2-1, with 16 bases aligning to TRBD2. V lost 3 bases, J lost 2 bases, and 25 bases stayed unmatched. CDR3 length: 24 residues. CDR1 is DFQATT, CDR2 SNEGSKA, per germline (reference sequence). The CDR3 DNA is TGCAGTGCTAGTCCCCCGGCGGGGACTAGCGGGAGGGCCAGCAGGAAACTGGCCTACAATGAGCAGTTCTTC. Its protein product is CSASPPAGTSGRASRKLAYNEQFF.

Concerning this clonotype: A much larger clone sits a single nucleotide away, making a read error possible. The chain is built from TRBV7-2 and TRBJ2-3, with TRBD2 matching over 11 bases. This CDR3 is 15 amino acids long. Germline V gene sequence: CDR1 SGHTA, CDR2 FQGNSA. CDR3 residues: CASSSGLAASGTRYF. In nucleotides, the CDR3 is TGTGCCAGCAGCTCGGGACTAGCGGCCTCGGGGACGCGGTATTTT.

The chain recombines TRBV7-8 with TRBJ2-5; the D is unclear. The CDR3 length is 14 residues. Trimming pared 0 bases from V and 1 base from J, leaving 6 bases between. Germline V gives CDR1 SGHVS, CDR2 FQNEAQ. The DNA of the CDR3 is TGTGCCAGCAGCTTAGCGCTGGCCCAAGAGACCCAGTACTTC. The encoded protein is CASSLALAQETQYF.

This clonotype was observed many times. A much bigger clone sits one base away, suggesting this may be a read error. The rearrangement links TRBV5-1 to TRBJ2-3, with TRBD1 identical over 7 bases. After removal of 4 bases from V and 4 bases from J, the junction contained 6 bases not matched to a gene. This CDR3 has 14 residues. Germline loops: CDR1 SGHRS, CDR2 YFSETQ. CDR3 DNA sequence: TGCGCCAGCAGCGTGAGACAGGGCGCAGATACGCAGTATTTT. Encoded protein: CASSVRQGADTQYF.